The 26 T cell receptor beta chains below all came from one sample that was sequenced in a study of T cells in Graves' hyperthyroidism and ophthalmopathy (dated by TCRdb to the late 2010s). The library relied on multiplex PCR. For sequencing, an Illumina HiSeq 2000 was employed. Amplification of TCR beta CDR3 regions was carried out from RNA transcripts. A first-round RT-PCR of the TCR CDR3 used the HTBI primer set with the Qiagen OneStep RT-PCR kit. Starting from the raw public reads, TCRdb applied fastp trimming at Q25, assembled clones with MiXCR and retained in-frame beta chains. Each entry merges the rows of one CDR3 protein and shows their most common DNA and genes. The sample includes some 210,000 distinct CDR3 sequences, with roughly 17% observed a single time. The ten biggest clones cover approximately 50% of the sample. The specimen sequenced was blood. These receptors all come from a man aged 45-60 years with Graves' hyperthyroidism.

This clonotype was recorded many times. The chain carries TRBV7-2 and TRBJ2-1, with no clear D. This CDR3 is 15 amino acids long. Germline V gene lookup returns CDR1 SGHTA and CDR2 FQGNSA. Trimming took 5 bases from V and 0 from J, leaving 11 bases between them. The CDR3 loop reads CASSISSSSYNEQFF. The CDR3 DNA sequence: TGTGCCAGCAGCATAAGTTCAAGCTCCTACAATGAGCAGTTCTTC. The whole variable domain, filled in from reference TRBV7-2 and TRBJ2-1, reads GAGVSQSPSNKVTEKGKDVELRCDPISGHTALYWYRQSLGQGLEFLIYFQGNSAPDKSGLPSDRFSAERTGGSVSTLTIQRTQQEDSAVYLCASSISSSSYNEQFFGPGTRLTVL.

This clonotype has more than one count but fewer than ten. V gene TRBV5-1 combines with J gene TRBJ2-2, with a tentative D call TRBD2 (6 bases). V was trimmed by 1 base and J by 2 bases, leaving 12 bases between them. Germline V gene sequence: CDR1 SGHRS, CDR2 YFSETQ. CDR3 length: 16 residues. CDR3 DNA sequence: TGCGCCAGCAGCTTGACGGGAGCAAGTAACACCGGGGAGCTGTTTTTT. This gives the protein CASSLTGASNTGELFF.

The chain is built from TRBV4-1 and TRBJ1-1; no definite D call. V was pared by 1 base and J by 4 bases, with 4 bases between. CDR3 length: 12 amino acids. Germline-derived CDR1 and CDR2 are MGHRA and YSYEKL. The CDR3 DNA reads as TGCGCCAGCAGCCAAGGTATCACTGAAGCTTTCTTT. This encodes CASSQGITEAFF.

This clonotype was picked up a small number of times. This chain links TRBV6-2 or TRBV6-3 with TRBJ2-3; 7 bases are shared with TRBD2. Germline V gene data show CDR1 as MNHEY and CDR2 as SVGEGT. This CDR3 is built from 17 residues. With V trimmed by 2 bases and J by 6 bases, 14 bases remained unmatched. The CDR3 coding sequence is TGTGCCAGCAGTTACGGCTCCCCTCGCGGGAGTCGGGATACGCAGTATTTT. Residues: CASSYGSPRGSRDTQYF.

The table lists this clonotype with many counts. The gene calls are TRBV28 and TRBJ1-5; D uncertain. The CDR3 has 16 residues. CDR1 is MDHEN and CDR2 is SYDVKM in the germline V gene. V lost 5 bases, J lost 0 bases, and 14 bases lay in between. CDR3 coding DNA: TGTGCCAGCAGTACTCTCAAATTCTATAGCAATCAGCCCCAGCATTTT. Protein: CASSTLKFYSNQPQHF.

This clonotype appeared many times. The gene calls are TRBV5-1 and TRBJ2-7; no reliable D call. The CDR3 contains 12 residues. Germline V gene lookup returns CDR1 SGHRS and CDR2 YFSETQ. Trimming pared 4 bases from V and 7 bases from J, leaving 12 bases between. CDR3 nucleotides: TGCGCCAGCAGCCAGGACGATTGGGAGCAGTACTTC. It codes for CASSQDDWEQYF. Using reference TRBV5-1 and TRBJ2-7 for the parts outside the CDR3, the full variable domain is KAGVTQTPRYLIKTRGQQVTLSCSPISGHRSVSWYQQTPGQGLQFLFEYFSETQRNKGNFPGRFSGRQFSNSRSEMNVSTLELGDSALYLCASSQDDWEQYFGPGTRLTVT.

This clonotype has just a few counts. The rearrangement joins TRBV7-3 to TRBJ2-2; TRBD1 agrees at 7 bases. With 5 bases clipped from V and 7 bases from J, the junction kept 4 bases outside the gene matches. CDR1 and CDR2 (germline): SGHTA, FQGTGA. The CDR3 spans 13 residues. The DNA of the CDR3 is TGTGCCAGCAGCCGGACAGGAGACGGGGAGCTGTTTTTT. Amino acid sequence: CASSRTGDGELFF. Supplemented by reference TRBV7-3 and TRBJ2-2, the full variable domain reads GAGVSQTPSNKVTEKGKYVELRCDPISGHTALYWYRQSLGQGPEFLIYFQGTGAADDSGLPNDRFFAVRPEGSVSTLKIQRTERGDSAVYLCASSRTGDGELFFGEGSRLTVL.

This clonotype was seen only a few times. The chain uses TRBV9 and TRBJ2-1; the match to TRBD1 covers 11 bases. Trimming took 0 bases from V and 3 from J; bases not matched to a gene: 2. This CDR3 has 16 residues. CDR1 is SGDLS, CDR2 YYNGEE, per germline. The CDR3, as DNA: TGTGCCAGCAGCGTAGGGGGACAGGGGGTCTACAATGAGCAGTTCTTC. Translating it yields CASSVGGQGVYNEQFF.

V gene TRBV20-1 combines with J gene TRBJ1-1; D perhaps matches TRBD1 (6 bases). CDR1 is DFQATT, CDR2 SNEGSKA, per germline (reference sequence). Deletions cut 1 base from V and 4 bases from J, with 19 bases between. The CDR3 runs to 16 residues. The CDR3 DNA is TGCAGTGCTAGAGGTGCCAGGGGACTCCCCTTCACTGAAGCTTTCTTT. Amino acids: CSARGARGLPFTEAFF.

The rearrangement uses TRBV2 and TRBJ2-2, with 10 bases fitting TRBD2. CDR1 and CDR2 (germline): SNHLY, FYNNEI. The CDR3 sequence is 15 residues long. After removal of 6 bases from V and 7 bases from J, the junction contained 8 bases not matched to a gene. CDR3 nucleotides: TGTGCCAGCAGGAGGACTAGCGGTGAAAGCGGGGAGCTGTTTTTT. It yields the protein CASRRTSGESGELFF. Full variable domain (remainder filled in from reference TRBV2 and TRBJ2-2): EPEVTQTPSHQVTQMGQEVILRCVPISNHLYFYWYRQILGQKVEFLVSFYNNEISEKSEIFDDQFSVERPDGSNFTLKIRSTKLEDSAMYFCASRRTSGESGELFFGEGSRLTVL.

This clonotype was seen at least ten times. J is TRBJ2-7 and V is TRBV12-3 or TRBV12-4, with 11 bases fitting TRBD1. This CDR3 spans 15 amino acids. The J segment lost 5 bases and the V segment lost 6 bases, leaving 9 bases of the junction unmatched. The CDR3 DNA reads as TGTGCCAGCAGACTCTCGGGACAGGGGGACCACGAGCAGTACTTC. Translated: CASRLSGQGDHEQYF.

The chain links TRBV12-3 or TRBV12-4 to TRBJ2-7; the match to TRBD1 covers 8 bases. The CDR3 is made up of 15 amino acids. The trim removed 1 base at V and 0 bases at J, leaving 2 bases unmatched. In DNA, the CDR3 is TGTGCCAGCAGTTTAGAGACAGGGGCCTCCTACGAGCAGTACTTC. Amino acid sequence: CASSLETGASYEQYF.

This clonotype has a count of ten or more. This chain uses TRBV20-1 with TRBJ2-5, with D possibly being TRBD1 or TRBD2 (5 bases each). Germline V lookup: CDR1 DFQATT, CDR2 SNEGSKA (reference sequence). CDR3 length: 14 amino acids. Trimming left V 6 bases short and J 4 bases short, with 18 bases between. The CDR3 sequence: CSASPRGLRETQYF. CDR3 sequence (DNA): TGCAGTGCAAGCCCCCGGGGCTTAAGAGAGACCCAGTACTTC.

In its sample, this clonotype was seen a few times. Here the CDR3 reads CASSFNSYSEAFF. For the CDR3, the DNA is TGTGCCAGCAGTTTTAATTCGTACTCTGAAGCTTTCTTT. This chain uses TRBV12-3 or TRBV12-4 with TRBJ1-1; D call uncertain. V lost 3 bases and J lost 6, with 11 bases in between. The CDR3 contains 13 residues.

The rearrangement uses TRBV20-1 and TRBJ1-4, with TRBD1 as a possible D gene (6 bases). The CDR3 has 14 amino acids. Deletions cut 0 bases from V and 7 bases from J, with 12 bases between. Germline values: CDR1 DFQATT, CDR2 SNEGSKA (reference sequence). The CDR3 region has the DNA TGCAGTGCTAGAGATCAGCAGGGGAGTGAAAAACTGTTTTTT. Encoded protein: CSARDQQGSEKLFF.

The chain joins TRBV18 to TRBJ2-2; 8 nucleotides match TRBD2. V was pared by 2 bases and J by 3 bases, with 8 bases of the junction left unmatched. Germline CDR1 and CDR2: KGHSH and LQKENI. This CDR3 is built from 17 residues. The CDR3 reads CASSPVQAGGYTGELFF. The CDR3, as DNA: TGTGCCAGCTCACCAGTTCAGGCGGGAGGATACACCGGGGAGCTGTTTTTT.

The CDR3 loop is CASSGGGPGTYEQYF. CDR3 sequence (DNA): TGTGCCAGCAGCGGAGGGGGCCCAGGGACCTACGAGCAGTACTTC. The chain is built from TRBV12-3 or TRBV12-4 and TRBJ2-7, with a weak D call TRBD1 (7 bases). Trimming took off 6 bases at V and 2 bases at J, with 17 bases between the two ends. This CDR3 is 15 amino acids long.

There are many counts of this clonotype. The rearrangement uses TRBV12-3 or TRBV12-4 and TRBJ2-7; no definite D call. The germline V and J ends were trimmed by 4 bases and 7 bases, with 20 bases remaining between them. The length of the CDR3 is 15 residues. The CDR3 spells CASSSTTLGGLEQYF. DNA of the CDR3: TGTGCCAGCAGTTCTACCACCCTTGGCGGTCTGGAGCAGTACTTC.

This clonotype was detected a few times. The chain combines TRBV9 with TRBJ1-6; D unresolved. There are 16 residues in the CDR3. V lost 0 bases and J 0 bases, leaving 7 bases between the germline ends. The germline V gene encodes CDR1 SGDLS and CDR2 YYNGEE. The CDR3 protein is CASSVGSSSYNSPLHF. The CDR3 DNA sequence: TGTGCCAGCAGCGTAGGTTCCAGCTCCTATAATTCACCCCTCCACTTT.

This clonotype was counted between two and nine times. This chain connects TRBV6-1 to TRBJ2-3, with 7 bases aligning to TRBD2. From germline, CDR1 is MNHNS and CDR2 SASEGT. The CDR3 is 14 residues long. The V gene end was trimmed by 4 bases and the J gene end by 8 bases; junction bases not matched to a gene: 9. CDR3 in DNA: TGTGCCAGCAGTGGGGGGGGATTTCGCGTTACGCAGTATTTT. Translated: CASSGGGFRVTQYF.

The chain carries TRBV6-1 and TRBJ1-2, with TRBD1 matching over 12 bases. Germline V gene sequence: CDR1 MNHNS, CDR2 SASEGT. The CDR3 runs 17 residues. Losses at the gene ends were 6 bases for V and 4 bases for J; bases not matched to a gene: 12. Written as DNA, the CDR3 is TGTGCCAGCAGGGATCTCCGGGACAGGGGGCCGGGCTATGGCTACACCTTC. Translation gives CASRDLRDRGPGYGYTF.

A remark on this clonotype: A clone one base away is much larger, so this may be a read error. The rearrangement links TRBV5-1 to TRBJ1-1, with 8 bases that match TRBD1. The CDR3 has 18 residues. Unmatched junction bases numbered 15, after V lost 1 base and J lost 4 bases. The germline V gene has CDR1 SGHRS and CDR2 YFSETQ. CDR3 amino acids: CASSLIPLQQGVGTEAFF. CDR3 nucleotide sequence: TGCGCCAGCAGCTTGATTCCCCTACAACAGGGGGTCGGCACTGAAGCTTTCTTT.

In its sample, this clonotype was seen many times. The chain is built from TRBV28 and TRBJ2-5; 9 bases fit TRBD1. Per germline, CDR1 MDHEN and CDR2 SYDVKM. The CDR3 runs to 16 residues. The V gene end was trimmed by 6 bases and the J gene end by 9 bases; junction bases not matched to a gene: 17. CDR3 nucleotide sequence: TGTGCCAGCAGCCCGCGACCCGGGACAGGGTCGGTTGCCCAGTACTTC. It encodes CASSPRPGTGSVAQYF.

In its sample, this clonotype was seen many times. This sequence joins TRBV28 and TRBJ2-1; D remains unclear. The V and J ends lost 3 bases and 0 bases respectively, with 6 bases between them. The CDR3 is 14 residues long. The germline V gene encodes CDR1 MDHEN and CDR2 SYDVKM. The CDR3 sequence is CASSFDSSYNEQFF. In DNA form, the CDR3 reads TGTGCCAGCAGTTTTGATAGCTCCTACAATGAGCAGTTCTTC.

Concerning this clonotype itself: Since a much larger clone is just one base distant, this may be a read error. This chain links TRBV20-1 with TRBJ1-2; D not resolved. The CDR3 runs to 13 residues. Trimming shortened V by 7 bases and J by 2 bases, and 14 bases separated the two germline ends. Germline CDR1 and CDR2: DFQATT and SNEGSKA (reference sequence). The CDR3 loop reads CSGLTGGNYGYTF. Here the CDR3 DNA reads TGCAGTGGCCTTACGGGCGGGAACTATGGCTACACCTTC.

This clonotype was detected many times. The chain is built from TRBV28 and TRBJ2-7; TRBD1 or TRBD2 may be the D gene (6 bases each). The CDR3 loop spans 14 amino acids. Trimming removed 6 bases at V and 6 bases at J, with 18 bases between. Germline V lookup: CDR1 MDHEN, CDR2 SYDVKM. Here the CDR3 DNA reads TGTGCCAGCAGCCTAGACAGGCTCGGGGGCGAGCAGTACTTC. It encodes CASSLDRLGGEQYF.